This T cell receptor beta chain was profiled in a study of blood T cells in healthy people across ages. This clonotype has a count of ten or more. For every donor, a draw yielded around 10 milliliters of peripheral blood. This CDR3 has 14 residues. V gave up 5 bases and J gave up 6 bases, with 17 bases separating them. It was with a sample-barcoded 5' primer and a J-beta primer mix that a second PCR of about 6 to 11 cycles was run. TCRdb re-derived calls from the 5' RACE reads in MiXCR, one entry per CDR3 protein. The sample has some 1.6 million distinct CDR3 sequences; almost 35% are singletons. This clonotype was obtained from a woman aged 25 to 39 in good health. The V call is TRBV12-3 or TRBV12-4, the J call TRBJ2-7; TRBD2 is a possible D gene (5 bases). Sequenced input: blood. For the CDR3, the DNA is TGTGCCAGCAGTCCCCGGATGGGGAGCGGCGAGCAGTACTTC. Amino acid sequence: CASSPRMGSGEQYF.